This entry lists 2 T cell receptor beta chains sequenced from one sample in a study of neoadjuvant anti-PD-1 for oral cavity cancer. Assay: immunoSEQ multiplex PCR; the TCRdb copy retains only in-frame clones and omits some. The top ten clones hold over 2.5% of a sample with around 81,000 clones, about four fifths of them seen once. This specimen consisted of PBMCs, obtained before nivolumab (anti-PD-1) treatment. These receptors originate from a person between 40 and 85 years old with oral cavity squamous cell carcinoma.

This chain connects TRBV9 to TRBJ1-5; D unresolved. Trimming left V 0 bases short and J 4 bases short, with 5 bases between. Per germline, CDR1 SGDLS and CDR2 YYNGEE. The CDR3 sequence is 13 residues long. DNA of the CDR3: TGTGCCAGCAGCGTAGCTGATAATCAGCCCCAGCATTTT. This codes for CASSVADNQPQHF.

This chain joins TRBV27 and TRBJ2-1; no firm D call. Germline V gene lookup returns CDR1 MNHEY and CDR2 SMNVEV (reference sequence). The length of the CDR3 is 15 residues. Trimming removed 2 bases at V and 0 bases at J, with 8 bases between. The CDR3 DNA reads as TGTGCCAGCAGTTTAGGGGTCAGCTCCTACAATGAGCAGTTCTTC. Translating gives CASSLGVSSYNEQFF.